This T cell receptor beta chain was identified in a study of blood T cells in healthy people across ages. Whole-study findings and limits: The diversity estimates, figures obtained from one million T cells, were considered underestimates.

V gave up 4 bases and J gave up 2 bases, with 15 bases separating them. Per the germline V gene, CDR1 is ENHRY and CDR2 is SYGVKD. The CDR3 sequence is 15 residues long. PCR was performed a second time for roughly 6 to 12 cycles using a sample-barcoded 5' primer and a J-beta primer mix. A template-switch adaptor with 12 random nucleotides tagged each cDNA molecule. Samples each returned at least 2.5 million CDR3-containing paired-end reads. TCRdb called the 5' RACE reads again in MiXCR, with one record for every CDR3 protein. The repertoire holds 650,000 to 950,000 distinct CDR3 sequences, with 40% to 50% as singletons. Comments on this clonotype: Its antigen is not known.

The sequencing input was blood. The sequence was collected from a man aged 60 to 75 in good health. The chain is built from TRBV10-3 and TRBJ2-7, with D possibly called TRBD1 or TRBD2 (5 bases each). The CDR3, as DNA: TGTGCCATCAGTGGCTCTTCCGGGGCCACCTACGAGCAGTACTTC. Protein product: CAISGSSGATYEQYF.